This T cell receptor beta chain was retrieved from a study of cytomegalovirus exposure and HLA in healthy donors. PCR primers comprised 60 Vbeta and 13 Jbeta primers. The method was immunoSEQ multiplex PCR; TCRdb's version includes in-frame clones alone and lacks a portion of them. Here the sample spans some 120,000 clones, roughly 69% being singletons. General study results and limits: An analysis done earlier found most TCR beta V segments productive about 87% or about 30% of the time. Donor immune exposure was known only as CMV serostatus. Across HLA loci, a later analysis found differing TCR association rates, with DRB1 most and HLA-C fewest.

This CDR3 contains 11 residues. Germline V gives CDR1 SGHKS, CDR2 YYEKEE (reference sequence). Trimming stripped 1 base from V and 8 bases from J, with 6 bases between. Regarding this clone: Its antigen is undetermined.

This rearrangement joins TRBV5-5 to TRBJ1-1; no firm D call. The specimen sequenced was PBMCs. The sequence was collected from a woman aged 40 to 50 in good health and CMV-seropositive. CDR3 region: CASSLTGEAFF. Written as DNA, the CDR3 is TGTGCCAGCAGCTTGACCGGGGAAGCTTTCTTT.